The rows below give T cell receptor beta chains drawn from one sample of a study of blood T cell repertoires in COVID-19. The protocol was immunoSEQ multiplex PCR, while the TCRdb copy is restricted to in-frame clones and leaves out a portion. The sample consists of around 300,000 clones, approximately 91% of them appearing once. The specimen was peripheral blood. Source of these receptors: a middle-aged woman who had recovered from COVID-19. Each CDR3 is given with its conserved first and last residue. The D gene is left open where the match is weak. Some rows have no size entry. The others give once, few or many, or a class for an expanded clone.

j_call d_call clone_size v_call cdr3_nt cdr3_aa
TRBJ1-1 TRBD1 . TRBV6-5 TGTGCCAGCAATCGGGACAGGGGGGTGAACACTGAAGCTTTCTTT CASNRDRGVNTEAFF
TRBJ1-4 . . TRBV19 TGTGCCAGTAGCTCAAGGACTTATGAAAAACTGTTTTTT CASSSRTYEKLFF
TRBJ2-3 TRBD1 . TRBV28 TGTGCCAGCAGTCGGCCGGGACAGGAGACAGATACGCAGTATTTT CASSRPGQETDTQYF
TRBJ2-1 TRBD1 . TRBV9 TGTGCCAGCAGCGTAGCAGGGACAGGCTACAATGAGCAGTTCTTC CASSVAGTGYNEQFF
TRBJ2-1 . . TRBV11-3 TGTGCCAGCAGCCCGCCGGGGAGGTCCTACAATGAGCAGTTCTTC CASSPPGRSYNEQFF
TRBJ2-7 . few TRBV7-2 TGTGCCAGCAGCTTAGGGTATCGCATGAGCGAGCAGTACTTC CASSLGYRMSEQYF
TRBJ2-3 TRBD2 . TRBV9 TGTGCCAGCAGCGTAGGCCCTAGCGGGAGGGTGGATACGCAGTATTTT CASSVGPSGRVDTQYF
TRBJ1-1 . . TRBV9 TGTGCCAGCAGCGCCTTCAACGGGGGAGTAACTGAAGCTTTCTTT CASSAFNGGVTEAFF
TRBJ2-1 TRBD2 . TRBV7-3 TGTGCCAGCAGCTTGGGCGGGAGCTATGAGCAGTTCTTC CASSLGGSYEQFF
TRBJ2-2 TRBD2 . TRBV6-4 TGTGCCCCGTGGGAGGGCCGTGACGGGGAGCTGTTTTTT CAPWEGRDGELFF
TRBJ1-6 . . TRBV5-1 TGCGCCAGCAGCGGCGACAGTTATTCACCCCTCCACTTT CASSGDSYSPLHF
TRBJ2-5 . . TRBV21-1 TGTGCCAGCAGCAAAGCGCCCACTAGCGGGGAGACCCAGTACTTC CASSKAPTSGETQYF
TRBJ2-2 . . TRBV27 TGTGCCAGCACCCACAACGATCGGGCCGGGGAGCTGTTTTTT CASTHNDRAGELFF
TRBJ2-6 TRBD2 . TRBV5-1 TGCGCCAGCAGCGAAGCGGGAGGCCCTTCCGGGGCCAACGTCCTGACTTTC CASSEAGGPSGANVLTF
TRBJ2-3 TRBD2 . TRBV30 TGTGCCTGGAGTGCCGGCGGGAGGGCCTCCGATACGCAGTATTTT CAWSAGGRASDTQYF
TRBJ2-7 TRBD2 . TRBV5-4 TGTGCCAGCAGCTTAGGACTAGCGGGAGGCGAGCAGTACTTC CASSLGLAGGEQYF
TRBJ2-1 TRBD2 . TRBV13 TGTGCCAGCAGCTTAGGCCTTAAGCGGGAAAGGTCGGGCAATGAGCAGTTCTTC CASSLGLKRERSGNEQFF